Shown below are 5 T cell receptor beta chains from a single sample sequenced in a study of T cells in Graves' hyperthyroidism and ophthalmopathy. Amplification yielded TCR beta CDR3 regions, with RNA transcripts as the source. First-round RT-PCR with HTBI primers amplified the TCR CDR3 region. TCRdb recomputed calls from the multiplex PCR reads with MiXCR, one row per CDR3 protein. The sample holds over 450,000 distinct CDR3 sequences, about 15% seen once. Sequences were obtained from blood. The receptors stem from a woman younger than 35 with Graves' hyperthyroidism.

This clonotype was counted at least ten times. The CDR3 is CSARDTGPSNQPQHF. CDR3 coding DNA: TGCAGTGCTAGAGATACGGGGCCTAGCAATCAGCCCCAGCATTTT. This chain links TRBV20-1 with TRBJ1-5, with D possibly TRBD1 on 5 matching bases. The CDR3 covers 15 residues. Per the germline V gene, CDR1 is DFQATT and CDR2 is SNEGSKA (reference sequence). The V and J ends lost 0 bases and 0 bases respectively, with 9 bases between them.

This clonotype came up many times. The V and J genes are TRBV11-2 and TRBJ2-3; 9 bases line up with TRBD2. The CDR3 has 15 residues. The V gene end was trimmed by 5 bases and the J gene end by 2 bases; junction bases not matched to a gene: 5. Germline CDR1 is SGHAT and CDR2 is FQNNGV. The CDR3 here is CASSAPSGNTDTQYF. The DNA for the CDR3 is TGTGCCAGCAGCGCCCCTAGCGGGAACACAGATACGCAGTATTTT.

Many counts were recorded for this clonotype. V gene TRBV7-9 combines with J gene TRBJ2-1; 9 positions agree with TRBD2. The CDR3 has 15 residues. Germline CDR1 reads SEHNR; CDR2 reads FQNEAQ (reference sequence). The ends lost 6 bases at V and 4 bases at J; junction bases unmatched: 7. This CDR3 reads CASSTTSGYYNEQFF. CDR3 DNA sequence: TGTGCCAGCAGTACAACTAGCGGGTATTACAATGAGCAGTTCTTC. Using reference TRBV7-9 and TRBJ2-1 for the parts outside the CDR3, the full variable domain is DTGVSQNPRHKITKRGQNVTFRCDPISEHNRLYWYRQTLGQGPEFLTYFQNEAQLEKSRLLSDRFSAERPKGSFSTLEIQRTEQGDSAMYLCASSTTSGYYNEQFFGPGTRLTVL.

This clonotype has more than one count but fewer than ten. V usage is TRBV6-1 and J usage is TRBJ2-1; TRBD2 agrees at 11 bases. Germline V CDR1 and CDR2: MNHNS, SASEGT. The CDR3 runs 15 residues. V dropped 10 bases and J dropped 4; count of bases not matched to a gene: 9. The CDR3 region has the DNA TGTGCCACCAAACTAGCGGGAGCGGGGTACAATGAGCAGTTCTTC. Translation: CATKLAGAGYNEQFF.

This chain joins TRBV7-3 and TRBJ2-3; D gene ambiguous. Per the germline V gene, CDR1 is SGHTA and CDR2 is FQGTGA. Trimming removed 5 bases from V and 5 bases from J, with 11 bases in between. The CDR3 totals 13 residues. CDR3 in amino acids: CASSPPWGDTQYF. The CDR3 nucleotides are TGTGCCAGCAGCCCCCCCTGGGGAGATACGCAGTATTTT.